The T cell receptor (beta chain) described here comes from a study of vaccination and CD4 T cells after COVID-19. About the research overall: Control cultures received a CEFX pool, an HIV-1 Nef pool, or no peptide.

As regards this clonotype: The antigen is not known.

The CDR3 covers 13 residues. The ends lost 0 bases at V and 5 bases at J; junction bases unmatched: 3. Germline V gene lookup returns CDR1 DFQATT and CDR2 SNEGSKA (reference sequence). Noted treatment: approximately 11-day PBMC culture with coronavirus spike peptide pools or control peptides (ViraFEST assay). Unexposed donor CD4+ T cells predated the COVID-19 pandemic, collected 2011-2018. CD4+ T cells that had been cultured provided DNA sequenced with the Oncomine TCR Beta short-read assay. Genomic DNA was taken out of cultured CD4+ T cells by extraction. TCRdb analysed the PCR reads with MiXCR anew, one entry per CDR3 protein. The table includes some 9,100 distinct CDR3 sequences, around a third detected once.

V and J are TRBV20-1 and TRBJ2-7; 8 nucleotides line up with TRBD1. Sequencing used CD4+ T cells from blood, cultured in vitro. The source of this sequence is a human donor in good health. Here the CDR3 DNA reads TGCAGTGCTAGAGAGCAGGGGGCGCACGAGCAGTACTTC. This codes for CSAREQGAHEQYF.